This is a list of T cell receptor beta chains from one sample in a study of technical replicates of blood from a handful of donors. Only in-frame clones appear in the TCRdb table, and some are missing; sequencing was by immunoSEQ multiplex PCR. The sample yields about 60,000 clones, 80% to 95% seen once. The specimen sequenced was PBMCs. The origin of the receptors is a human donor in good health. Some clones in this sample may be carry-over from other donors' samples. Both conserved end residues are part of each CDR3. Fields, in order: clone size, D gene, J gene, V gene, CDR3 protein, CDR3 DNA. The D gene is left open where the match is weak. Expanded clones get a size class; other rows say once, few or many, or leave the size out.

clone_size: NA; d_call: NA; j_call: TRBJ1-1; v_call: TRBV21-1; cdr3_aa: CASSPGGTEAFF; cdr3_nt: TGTGCCAGCAGCCCAGGGGGCACTGAAGCTTTCTTT
clone_size: NA; d_call: TRBD1; j_call: TRBJ2-7; v_call: TRBV6-5; cdr3_aa: CASSPDRDIYEQYF; cdr3_nt: TGTGCCAGCAGTCCTGACAGGGACATTTACGAGCAGTACTTC
clone_size: NA; d_call: TRBD2; j_call: TRBJ2-7; v_call: TRBV4-3; cdr3_aa: CASSREDKRGANYEQYF; cdr3_nt: TGCGCCAGCAGCCGAGAGGATAAGCGGGGGGCCAACTACGAGCAGTACTTC
clone_size: NA; d_call: NA; j_call: TRBJ2-3; v_call: TRBV19; cdr3_aa: CASSTSAQIGVVDTDTQYF; cdr3_nt: TGTGCCAGTAGTACCTCCGCCCAGATAGGGGTTGTAGACACAGATACGCAGTATTTT
clone_size: NA; d_call: TRBD2; j_call: TRBJ2-7; v_call: TRBV7-2; cdr3_aa: CASSLDLAGGPSSSEQYF; cdr3_nt: TGTGCCAGCAGCTTAGACCTAGCGGGGGGGCCTAGTTCCTCCGAGCAGTACTTC
clone_size: NA; d_call: NA; j_call: TRBJ1-1; v_call: TRBV6-1; cdr3_aa: CASSESSLGNTEAFF; cdr3_nt: TGTGCCAGCAGTGAATCCTCCCTCGGGAACACTGAAGCTTTCTTT
clone_size: NA; d_call: TRBD1; j_call: TRBJ1-6; v_call: TRBV4-1; cdr3_aa: CASSQDELGGWDRGNSPLHF; cdr3_nt: TGCGCCAGCAGCCAAGATGAATTGGGGGGGTGGGACAGGGGCAATTCACCCCTCCACTTT
clone_size: NA; d_call: NA; j_call: TRBJ1-6; v_call: TRBV5-5; cdr3_aa: CASSPGWVEDSPLHF; cdr3_nt: TGTGCCAGCAGCCCAGGTTGGGTGGAGGATTCACCCCTCCACTTT
clone_size: NA; d_call: NA; j_call: TRBJ2-7; v_call: TRBV5-6; cdr3_aa: CASSQEASFEQYF; cdr3_nt: TGTGCCAGCAGCCAGGAGGCCAGCTTCGAGCAGTACTTC
clone_size: NA; d_call: NA; j_call: TRBJ2-7; v_call: TRBV7-6; cdr3_aa: CASSPRLDEQYF; cdr3_nt: TGTGCCAGCAGCCCGCGACTAGACGAGCAGTACTTC
clone_size: NA; d_call: TRBD1; j_call: TRBJ2-3; v_call: TRBV7-2; cdr3_aa: CASSLRAGTGTDTQYF; cdr3_nt: TGTGCCAGCAGCTTACGGGCAGGGACAGGCACAGATACGCAGTATTTT
clone_size: NA; d_call: NA; j_call: TRBJ1-5; v_call: TRBV18; cdr3_aa: CASSGNRVGQPQHF; cdr3_nt: TGTGCCAGCTCAGGAAACAGGGTCGGTCAGCCCCAGCATTTT
clone_size: NA; d_call: TRBD1; j_call: TRBJ2-1; v_call: TRBV5-4; cdr3_aa: CASSPGQTPLEQFF; cdr3_nt: TGTGCCAGCAGCCCGGGACAGACGCCTCTCGAGCAGTTCTTC
clone_size: NA; d_call: NA; j_call: TRBJ1-4; v_call: TRBV7-9; cdr3_aa: CASSPRGEEKLFF; cdr3_nt: TGTGCCAGCAGCCCCCGTGGAGAGGAAAAACTGTTTTTT
clone_size: NA; d_call: NA; j_call: TRBJ1-2; v_call: TRBV2; cdr3_aa: CASRTGPGVYGYTF; cdr3_nt: TGTGCCAGCAGAACAGGGCCTGGGGTCTATGGCTACACCTTC
clone_size: NA; d_call: NA; j_call: TRBJ1-2; v_call: TRBV5-6; cdr3_aa: CASSLGQINYGYTF; cdr3_nt: TGTGCCAGCAGCTTGGGACAGATTAACTATGGCTACACCTTC
clone_size: NA; d_call: NA; j_call: TRBJ1-6; v_call: TRBV5-1; cdr3_aa: CATGPGGRKDSPLHF; cdr3_nt: TGCGCCACCGGGCCCGGGGGGCGCAAGGATTCACCCCTCCACTTT
clone_size: NA; d_call: TRBD2; j_call: TRBJ2-1; v_call: TRBV30; cdr3_aa: CAWSVLPSGRVHEQFF; cdr3_nt: TGTGCCTGGAGTGTACTCCCTAGCGGGAGGGTTCATGAGCAGTTCTTC
clone_size: NA; d_call: NA; j_call: TRBJ2-7; v_call: TRBV4-1; cdr3_aa: CASSQVEAYEQYF; cdr3_nt: TGCGCCAGCAGCCAAGTCGAAGCGTACGAGCAGTACTTC
clone_size: NA; d_call: NA; j_call: TRBJ2-4; v_call: TRBV4-3; cdr3_aa: CASSQELAEINIQYF; cdr3_nt: TGCGCCAGCAGCCAAGAGTTAGCGGAGATAAACATTCAGTACTTC
clone_size: NA; d_call: TRBD1; j_call: TRBJ1-2; v_call: TRBV30; cdr3_aa: CAWSDWTGGYTF; cdr3_nt: TGTGCCTGGAGTGACTGGACAGGTGGCTACACCTTC
clone_size: NA; d_call: NA; j_call: TRBJ2-1; v_call: TRBV12-5; cdr3_aa: CASRGRLAYNEQFF; cdr3_nt: TGTGCTAGTAGGGGGAGATTAGCTTACAATGAGCAGTTCTTC
clone_size: NA; d_call: TRBD1; j_call: TRBJ2-5; v_call: TRBV19; cdr3_aa: CASSVQGALETQYF; cdr3_nt: TGTGCCAGTAGTGTCCAGGGGGCGCTAGAGACCCAGTACTTC
clone_size: NA; d_call: NA; j_call: TRBJ1-4; v_call: TRBV19; cdr3_aa: CAAAGGSFEKLFF; cdr3_nt: TGTGCCGCCGCGGGAGGTTCCTTCGAAAAACTGTTTTTT
clone_size: NA; d_call: NA; j_call: TRBJ1-4; v_call: TRBV6-1; cdr3_aa: CASSEGGNGEKLFF; cdr3_nt: TGTGCCAGCAGTGAAGGAGGGAATGGGGAAAAACTGTTTTTT
clone_size: NA; d_call: NA; j_call: TRBJ2-2; v_call: TRBV7-9; cdr3_aa: CASSLGSPATTGELFF; cdr3_nt: TGTGCCAGCAGCTTAGGTAGTCCCGCAACCACCGGGGAGCTGTTTTTT
clone_size: NA; d_call: TRBD2; j_call: TRBJ2-5; v_call: TRBV30; cdr3_aa: CAWRELAGIETQYF; cdr3_nt: TGTGCCTGGAGGGAACTAGCGGGAATAGAGACCCAGTACTTC
clone_size: NA; d_call: NA; j_call: TRBJ2-6; v_call: TRBV4-3; cdr3_aa: CASSLQGRAGANVLTF; cdr3_nt: TGCGCCAGCAGCCTACAGGGTAGAGCTGGGGCCAACGTCCTGACTTTC
clone_size: NA; d_call: NA; j_call: TRBJ1-2; v_call: TRBV4-2; cdr3_aa: CASSQEGGVGYTF; cdr3_nt: TGTGCCAGCAGCCAAGAGGGCGGGGTTGGCTACACCTTC
clone_size: NA; d_call: NA; j_call: TRBJ1-1; v_call: TRBV29-1; cdr3_aa: CSVAAGAQGTEAFF; cdr3_nt: TGCAGCGTGGCGGCAGGGGCGCAGGGTACTGAAGCTTTCTTT
clone_size: NA; d_call: NA; j_call: TRBJ2-1; v_call: TRBV1; cdr3_aa: CTSGRDSPSYNEQFF; cdr3_nt: TGCACCAGCGGGCGGGACTCCCCCTCCTACAATGAGCAGTTCTTC
clone_size: NA; d_call: TRBD2; j_call: TRBJ2-3; v_call: TRBV5-4; cdr3_aa: CASTGTSGFTDTQYF; cdr3_nt: TGTGCCAGCACCGGGACTAGCGGTTTCACAGATACGCAGTATTTT
clone_size: NA; d_call: TRBD2; j_call: TRBJ2-1; v_call: TRBV30; cdr3_aa: CAWTIGTSSYNEQFF; cdr3_nt: TGTGCCTGGACCATCGGGACTAGCTCCTACAATGAGCAGTTCTTC
clone_size: NA; d_call: NA; j_call: TRBJ2-7; v_call: TRBV5-1; cdr3_aa: CASSARVRFGAVDEQYF; cdr3_nt: TGCGCCAGCAGCGCGAGGGTACGTTTCGGAGCCGTCGACGAGCAGTACTTC
clone_size: NA; d_call: TRBD1; j_call: TRBJ1-2; v_call: TRBV6-5; cdr3_aa: CASRSGQSNYGYTF; cdr3_nt: TGTGCCAGCAGGTCGGGACAGTCTAACTATGGCTACACCTTC
clone_size: NA; d_call: TRBD2; j_call: TRBJ2-7; v_call: TRBV29-1; cdr3_aa: CSVESGLGNEQYF; cdr3_nt: TGCAGCGTTGAGTCTGGACTAGGAAACGAGCAGTACTTC
clone_size: NA; d_call: TRBD1; j_call: TRBJ2-5; v_call: TRBV6-1; cdr3_aa: CASNRGTGGLETQYF; cdr3_nt: TGTGCCAGCAATAGAGGGACAGGGGGCTTAGAGACCCAGTACTTC
clone_size: few; d_call: NA; j_call: TRBJ1-1; v_call: TRBV5-4; cdr3_aa: CASSLVDTEAFF; cdr3_nt: TGTGCCAGCAGCTTGGTCGACACTGAAGCTTTCTTT
clone_size: NA; d_call: NA; j_call: TRBJ1-2; v_call: TRBV18; cdr3_aa: CASSPQGPGYGYTF; cdr3_nt: TGTGCCAGCTCACCACAGGGGCCAGGCTATGGCTACACCTTC
clone_size: NA; d_call: NA; j_call: TRBJ1-5; v_call: TRBV7-9; cdr3_aa: CASSRLQSAQHF; cdr3_nt: TGTGCCAGCAGTCGACTCCAATCAGCCCAGCATTTT
clone_size: NA; d_call: NA; j_call: TRBJ1-1; v_call: TRBV19; cdr3_aa: CASSTNKNTEAFF; cdr3_nt: TGTGCCAGTAGTACCAACAAGAACACTGAAGCTTTCTTT
clone_size: NA; d_call: TRBD1; j_call: TRBJ1-1; v_call: TRBV11-1; cdr3_aa: CASSSDREEAFF; cdr3_nt: TGTGCCAGCAGCTCGGACAGGGAGGAAGCTTTCTTT
clone_size: once; d_call: TRBD2; j_call: TRBJ2-2; v_call: TRBV11-2; cdr3_aa: CASSERSGRWTGELFF; cdr3_nt: TGTGCCAGCAGCGAGAGGAGCGGGAGATGGACCGGGGAGCTGTTTTTT
clone_size: NA; d_call: NA; j_call: TRBJ2-5; v_call: TRBV11-2; cdr3_aa: CASSLDRGSETQYF; cdr3_nt: TGTGCCAGCAGCTTAGATAGGGGGTCGGAGACCCAGTACTTC
clone_size: NA; d_call: NA; j_call: TRBJ1-6; v_call: TRBV6-5; cdr3_aa: CASSYLGVNSPLHF; cdr3_nt: TGTGCCAGCAGTTACTTAGGGGTAAATTCACCCCTCCACTTT
clone_size: NA; d_call: TRBD1; j_call: TRBJ1-2; v_call: TRBV20-1; cdr3_aa: CSADRANGYTF; cdr3_nt: TGCAGTGCGGACAGGGCCAACGGCTACACCTTC
clone_size: NA; d_call: TRBD1; j_call: TRBJ2-7; v_call: TRBV9; cdr3_aa: CASSVGDRFSYEQYF; cdr3_nt: TGTGCCAGCAGCGTGGGGGACAGGTTCTCCTACGAGCAGTACTTC
clone_size: few; d_call: TRBD2; j_call: TRBJ2-7; v_call: TRBV6-6; cdr3_aa: CASSYGSGSYEQYF; cdr3_nt: TGTGCCAGCAGTTACGGTAGCGGGAGCTACGAGCAGTACTTC
clone_size: once; d_call: TRBD2; j_call: TRBJ2-1; v_call: TRBV30; cdr3_aa: CAWSPGLDDEQFF; cdr3_nt: TGTGCCTGGTCCCCGGGACTAGACGATGAGCAGTTCTTC
clone_size: NA; d_call: TRBD1; j_call: TRBJ2-5; v_call: TRBV19; cdr3_aa: CASSTDRVETQYF; cdr3_nt: TGTGCCAGTAGTACGGACAGGGTGGAGACCCAGTACTTC
clone_size: many; d_call: NA; j_call: TRBJ2-5; v_call: TRBV6-1; cdr3_aa: CASSEVGGSSETQYF; cdr3_nt: TGTGCCAGCAGTGAAGTTGGAGGGAGCAGCGAGACCCAGTACTTC